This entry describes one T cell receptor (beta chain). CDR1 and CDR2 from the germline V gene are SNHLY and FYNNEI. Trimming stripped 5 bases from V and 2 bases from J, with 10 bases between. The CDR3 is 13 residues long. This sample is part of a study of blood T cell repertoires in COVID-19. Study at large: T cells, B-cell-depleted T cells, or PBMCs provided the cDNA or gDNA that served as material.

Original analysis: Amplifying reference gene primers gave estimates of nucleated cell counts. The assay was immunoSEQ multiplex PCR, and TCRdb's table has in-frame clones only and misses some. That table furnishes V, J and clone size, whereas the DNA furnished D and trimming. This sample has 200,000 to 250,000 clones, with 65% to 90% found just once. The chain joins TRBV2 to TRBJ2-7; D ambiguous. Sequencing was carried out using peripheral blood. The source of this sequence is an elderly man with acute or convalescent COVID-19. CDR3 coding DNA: TGTGCCAGCAGTAACCCAGGCCCCTACGAGCAGTACTTC. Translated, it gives CASSNPGPYEQYF.